The 17 T cell receptor beta chains given below trace back to one sample, sequenced in a study of T cell clonotyping in hematopoietic cell transplantation. Clones were read by immunoSEQ multiplex PCR, and TCRdb kept only the in-frame ones, dropping some. The repertoire consists of about 8,300 clones, with around four fifths occurring once and the leading ten covering around a third. Time point indicated: recipient sample about 28 days before transplant, after cytoreduction. Sequencing was performed on peripheral blood mononuclear cells, taken before stem cell transplant. The origin of the receptors is a man in his 60s with acute myeloid leukemia. Some clones in this sample may be carry-over from other donors' samples.

Here the CDR3 reads CASSTQGNQPQHF. The CDR3 bases are TGTGCCAGCAGCACCCAGGGAAATCAGCCCCAGCATTTT. The chain couples TRBV5-4 to TRBJ1-5, with a possible D match to TRBD1 (5 bases). Germline values: CDR1 SGHNT, CDR2 YYREEE (reference sequence). Trimming stripped 4 bases from V and 4 bases from J, with 9 bases between. The CDR3 covers 13 residues.

This rearrangement joins TRBV6-5 to TRBJ1-1, with no clear D. The V end was cut by 0 bases, the J end by 4 bases, with 9 bases between. Germline assignment: CDR1 MNHEY and CDR2 SVGAGI. The CDR3 extends over 14 amino acids. CDR3 nucleotides: TGTGCCAGCAGTTACTCGGGGAGCAGCACTGAAGCTTTCTTT. This sequence encodes CASSYSGSSTEAFF.

This clone showed up just once. The chain couples TRBV30 to TRBJ1-5; TRBD1 matches 8 bases. CDR3 length: 14 amino acids. Germline CDR1 GTSNPN, CDR2 SVGIG (reference sequence). The V gene end was trimmed by 2 bases and the J gene end by 4 bases; junction bases not matched to a gene: 4. The CDR3 is CAWSLTGGNQPQHF. The CDR3 DNA sequence: TGTGCCTGGAGTTTAACAGGGGGGAATCAGCCCCAGCATTTT.

V usage is TRBV6-1 and J usage is TRBJ1-5; D call uncertain. With 6 bases removed from V and 0 bases from J, the gap between germline ends came to 15 bases. Germline V gives CDR1 MNHNS, CDR2 SASEGT. The length of the CDR3 is 16 residues. CDR3 sequence: CASREQPKNSNQPQHF. The CDR3 DNA reads as TGTGCCAGCAGGGAACAGCCTAAAAATAGCAATCAGCCCCAGCATTTT.

CDR3 coding DNA: TGTGCCAGCTCACCACCTGGGACAGTTAATAGGGGGAACACTGAAGCTTTCTTT. Translated: CASSPPGTVNRGNTEAFF. V usage is TRBV18 and J usage is TRBJ1-1, with TRBD1 matching over 7 bases. Germline V gene lookup returns CDR1 KGHSH and CDR2 LQKENI. This CDR3 region has 18 residues. Losses at the gene ends were 0 bases for V and 1 base for J; bases not matched to a gene: 11.

The chain links TRBV2 to TRBJ2-3; D not certain. The length of the CDR3 is 15 residues. Looked up from germline, CDR1 is SNHLY and CDR2 is FYNNEI. V was trimmed by 4 bases and J by 1 base, leaving 12 bases between them. The CDR3 loop reads CASSVGLLGTDTQYF. The CDR3 nucleotides are TGTGCCAGCAGTGTGGGGTTGTTGGGCACAGATACGCAGTATTTT.

The chain couples TRBV7-9 to TRBJ2-7, with 10 bases lining up with TRBD2. Germline CDR1 and CDR2: SEHNR and FQNEAQ (reference sequence). This CDR3 is 13 amino acids long. V gave up 6 bases and J gave up 5 bases; unmatched junction bases: 4. In DNA, the CDR3 is TGTGCCAGCAGGGCTAGCGGGAGCGACGAGCAGTACTTC. Encoded protein: CASRASGSDEQYF.

This clone appeared a few times. The chain carries TRBV11-2 and TRBJ2-3, with 14 bases fitting TRBD2. Per the germline V gene, CDR1 is SGHAT and CDR2 is FQNNGV. Germline trimming cut 7 bases from V and 4 bases from J; bases unmatched to any gene: 4. The CDR3 contains 15 residues. In DNA, the CDR3 is TGTGCCAGCACTCCGGGACTAGCGGGAGCAGATACGCAGTATTTT. Residues: CASTPGLAGADTQYF.

CDR3 protein: CASSASGGGTDTQYF. The CDR3, as DNA: TGTGCCAGCAGTGCAAGCGGAGGGGGCACAGATACGCAGTATTTT. J is TRBJ2-3 and V is TRBV2; weak D call: TRBD2 (6 bases). The CDR3 length is 15 residues. CDR1 is SNHLY, CDR2 FYNNEI, per germline. V lost 4 bases and J 1 base, leaving 12 bases between the germline ends. Combining the CDR3 with reference TRBV2 and TRBJ2-3 gives the whole variable domain EPEVTQTPSHQVTQMGQEVILRCVPISNHLYFYWYRQILGQKVEFLVSFYNNEISEKSEIFDDQFSVERPDGSNFTLKIRSTKLEDSAMYFCASSASGGGTDTQYFGPGTRLTVL.

The chain joins TRBV6-5 to TRBJ2-7; 9 bases agree with TRBD1. V shed 5 bases and J 5 bases; nucleotides not matched to a gene: 10. CDR3 length equals 15 residues. CDR1 MNHEY and CDR2 SVGAGI come from the germline V gene. The CDR3: CASSTDRGRGDEQYF. CDR3 coding DNA: TGTGCCAGCAGTACGGACAGGGGACGTGGCGACGAGCAGTACTTC.

This chain uses TRBV6-1 with TRBJ1-1; 11 nucleotides align to TRBD1. The V segment lost 4 bases and the J segment 6 bases; nucleotides outside the gene matches: 4. The CDR3 has 14 amino acids. Germline CDR1 MNHNS, CDR2 SASEGT. CDR3 loop: CASSVLGQGAEAFF. In DNA, the CDR3 is TGTGCCAGCAGTGTCCTGGGACAGGGGGCTGAAGCTTTCTTT.

V is TRBV9 and J is TRBJ1-1; D call uncertain. The CDR3 totals 14 residues. Germline V gives CDR1 SGDLS, CDR2 YYNGEE. Trimming left V 3 bases short and J 4 bases short, with 13 bases between. The CDR3 region has the DNA TGTGCCAGCAGCGGAGACAATCGGGGCACTGAAGCTTTCTTT. This gives the protein CASSGDNRGTEAFF.

The chain is built from TRBV2 and TRBJ1-4; TRBD1 might be the D (6 bases). CDR1 is SNHLY and CDR2 is FYNNEI in the germline V gene. V was shortened by 4 bases and J by 7 bases, with 19 bases between the two germline ends. The CDR3 has 16 residues. CDR3 protein: CASSVDLGGGSEKLFF. Here the CDR3 DNA reads TGTGCCAGCAGTGTCGATTTGGGGGGCGGTAGTGAAAAACTGTTTTTT.

This chain joins TRBV6-5 and TRBJ1-2, with D maybe TRBD1 (6 bases). V shed 9 bases and J shed 4 bases, with 18 bases lying between them. The CDR3 has 14 residues. CDR1 is MNHEY, CDR2 SVGAGI, per germline. DNA for the CDR3: TGTGCCAGTTGCGACGTATCAGGGGCCTATGGCTACACCTTC. Its translation is CASCDVSGAYGYTF.

The chain is built from TRBV19 and TRBJ1-1, with a tentative D call TRBD1 (6 bases). This CDR3 has 14 amino acids. CDR1 and CDR2 from the germline V gene are LNHDA and SQIVND (reference sequence). Trimming took 4 bases from V and 4 from J, leaving 13 bases between them. This CDR3 reads CASSTLRGGTEAFF. DNA for the CDR3: TGTGCCAGTAGTACCCTCCGAGGGGGCACTGAAGCTTTCTTT.

The chain employs TRBV7-3 and TRBJ2-3; D is unresolved. CDR3 length: 11 residues. Germline CDR1 SGHTA, CDR2 FQGTGA. V was cut by 0 bases and J by 5 bases, with 0 bases left in between. CDR3 bases: TGTGCCAGCAGCTTAACAGATACGCAGTATTTT. Translating it yields CASSLTDTQYF. Looking up the rest from reference TRBV7-3 and TRBJ2-3 gives the full variable domain: GAGVSQTPSNKVTEKGKYVELRCDPISGHTALYWYRQSLGQGPEFLIYFQGTGAADDSGLPNDRFFAVRPEGSVSTLKIQRTERGDSAVYLCASSLTDTQYFGPGTRLTVL.

This clone has a single count. This chain's CDR3 is CAIKGPTGRGEQFF. In DNA, the CDR3 is TGTGCCATCAAAGGTCCGACAGGGAGGGGTGAGCAGTTCTTC. V and J are TRBV10-3 and TRBJ2-1; D tentatively reads TRBD1 or TRBD2 (7 bases each). The CDR3 spans 14 residues. Looked up from germline, CDR1 is ENHRY and CDR2 is SYGVKD. Between the trimmed V and J ends, which lost 7 bases and 9 bases, there was a span of 19 bases.